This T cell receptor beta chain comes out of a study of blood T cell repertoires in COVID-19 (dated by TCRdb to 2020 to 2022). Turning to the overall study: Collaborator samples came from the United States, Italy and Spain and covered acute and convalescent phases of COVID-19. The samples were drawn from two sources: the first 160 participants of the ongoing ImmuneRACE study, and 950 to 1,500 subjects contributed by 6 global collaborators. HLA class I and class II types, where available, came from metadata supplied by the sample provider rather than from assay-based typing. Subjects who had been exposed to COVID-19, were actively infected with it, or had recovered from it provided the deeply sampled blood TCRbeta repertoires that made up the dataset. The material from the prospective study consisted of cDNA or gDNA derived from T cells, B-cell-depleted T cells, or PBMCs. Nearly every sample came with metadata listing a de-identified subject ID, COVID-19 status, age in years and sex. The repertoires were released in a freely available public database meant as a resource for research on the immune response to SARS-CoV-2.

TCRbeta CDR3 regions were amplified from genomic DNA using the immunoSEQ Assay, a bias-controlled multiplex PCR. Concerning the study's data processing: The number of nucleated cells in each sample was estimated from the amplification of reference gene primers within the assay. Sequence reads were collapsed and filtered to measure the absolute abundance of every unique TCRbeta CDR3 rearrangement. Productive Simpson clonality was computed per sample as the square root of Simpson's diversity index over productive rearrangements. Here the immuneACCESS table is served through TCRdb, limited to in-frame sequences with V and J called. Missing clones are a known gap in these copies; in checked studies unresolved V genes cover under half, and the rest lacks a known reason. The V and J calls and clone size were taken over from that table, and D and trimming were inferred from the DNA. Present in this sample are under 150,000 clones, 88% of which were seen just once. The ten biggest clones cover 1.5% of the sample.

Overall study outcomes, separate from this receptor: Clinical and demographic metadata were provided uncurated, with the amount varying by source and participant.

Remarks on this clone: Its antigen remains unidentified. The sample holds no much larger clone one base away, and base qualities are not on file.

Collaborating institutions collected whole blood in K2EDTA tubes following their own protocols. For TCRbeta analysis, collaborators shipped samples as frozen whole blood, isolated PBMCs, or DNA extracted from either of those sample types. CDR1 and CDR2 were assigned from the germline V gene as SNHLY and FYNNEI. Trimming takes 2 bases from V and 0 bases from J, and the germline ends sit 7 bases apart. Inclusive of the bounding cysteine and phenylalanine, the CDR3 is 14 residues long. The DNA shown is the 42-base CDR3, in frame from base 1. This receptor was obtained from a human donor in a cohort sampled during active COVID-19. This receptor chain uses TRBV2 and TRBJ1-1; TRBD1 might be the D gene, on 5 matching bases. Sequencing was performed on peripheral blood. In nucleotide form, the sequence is TGTGCCAGCAGTGAAAGGGGAATGAACACTGAAGCTTTCTTT. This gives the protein CASSERGMNTEAFF. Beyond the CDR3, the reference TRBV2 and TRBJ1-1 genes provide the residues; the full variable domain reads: EPEVTQTPSHQVTQMGQEVILRCVPISNHLYFYWYRQILGQKVEFLVSFYNNEISEKSEIFDDQFSVERPDGSNFTLKIRSTKLEDSAMYFCASSERGMNTEAFFGQGTRLTVV.